This T cell receptor (beta chain) appears in the sequencing data of a study of shared clonotypes between healthy human individuals. Generated by immunoSEQ multiplex PCR, the TCRdb table keeps only in-frame clones and is missing some. The sample records around 2,000,000 clones, about 93% being singletons. CDR3 length: 15 amino acids. V was shortened by 9 bases and J by 4 bases, with 20 bases between the two germline ends. Germline lookup yields CDR1 MNHEY and CDR2 SMNVEV (reference sequence). Naive CD8 cells lacked CD45RO, underwent positive selection for CCR7 and left out terminally differentiated effector memory CD45RA+ cells.

The sample consisted of naive CD8+ T cells from PBMCs. The rearrangement joins TRBV27 to TRBJ2-3; no definite D call. The source of this sequence is a man younger than 30 in good health. Some clones in this sample may be carry-over from other donors' samples. CDR3 in amino acids: CASSSYLRVADTQYF. The CDR3 nucleotides read TGTGCCAGTTCCTCCTATCTCCGGGTAGCAGATACGCAGTATTTT.